This entry features one T cell receptor (beta chain) sequence. Its antigen remains unknown. This may be a read error, as it is one base from a much larger clone. The sample originates from a study of breast tumors, draining lymph nodes, adjacent tissues. Study-wide findings and caveats: Tumor repertoires ranked between lymph nodes and nontumor tissue in diversity, with V and J gene preferences. Luminal-like breast cancer showed significantly higher tumor–nontumor repertoire similarity than basal-like. Tumor T cell lymph node origin was a supported hypothesis, not proven.

One entry per CDR3 protein results from TCRdb running MiXCR on the multiplex PCR reads. The repertoire includes 130,000 or so distinct CDR3 sequences, around 22% of them detected once, and roughly 2.7% sits in the top ten. Axillary draining lymph nodes of breast cancer patients supplied the node samples. This CDR3 has 13 amino acids. Germline V CDR1 and CDR2: SQVTM, ANQGSEA. Material for sequencing was axillary lymph node tissue. The receptor was derived from a female donor with breast cancer. Some clones in this sample may be carry-over from other donors' samples. The chain recombines TRBV29-1 with TRBJ2-3, with 9 bases fitting TRBD1. The CDR3 reads CSVPGQGVDTQCF. In DNA form, the CDR3 reads TGCAGCGTGCCGGGACAGGGTGTAGATACGCAGTGTTTT.